A selection of T cell receptor beta chains follows, all from one sample in a study of vaccination and CD4 T cells after COVID-19. In TCRdb, the PCR reads were re-called with MiXCR into one record per CDR3 protein. The top ten hold 12% to 15% of the sample, which has fewer than 25,000 distinct CDR3 sequences, less than 50% seen once. Their antigen targets remain unknown. Material for sequencing was cultured CD4+ T cells from blood. Receptors originate from a human donor with COVID-19. The CDR3 runs from the conserved cysteine through the conserved F or W. The order of the fields is V gene, D gene, J gene, clone size, CDR3 protein, CDR3 DNA. D genes are given only for firm matches. Clone size is stated in some rows and not others, as once, few, many or a class when expanded.

>TRBV20-1|-|TRBJ2-1|few
CSASVPLGLEKGDEQFF
TGCAGTGCTAGCGTCCCGTTGGGTCTCGAGAAAGGCGATGAGCAGTTCTTC
>TRBV6-1|-|TRBJ2-3|few
CASSRPGGDRGTDTQYF
TGTGCCAGCAGCCGCCCGGGGGGGGACAGAGGCACAGATACGCAGTATTTT
>TRBV25-1|-|TRBJ1-5|few
CASSPRGGNSNQPQHF
TGTGCCAGCAGCCCCCGGGGGGGGAATAGCAATCAGCCCCAGCATTTT
>TRBV6-4|TRBD2|TRBJ2-1|-
CASSPTSAGNEQFF
TGTGCCAGCAGCCCGACTAGCGCCGGCAATGAGCAGTTCTTC
>TRBV7-2|TRBD2|TRBJ2-5|-
CASSPGLAGGQETQYF
TGTGCCAGCAGCCCGGGACTAGCGGGGGGCCAGGAGACCCAGTACTTC
>TRBV19|-|TRBJ1-6|-
CASSIRGDSPLHF
TGTGCCAGTAGTATCCGGGGGGATTCACCCCTCCACTTT
>TRBV12-3/TRBV12-4|-|TRBJ1-5|-
CASSLAQASNQPQHF
TGTGCCAGCAGTTTAGCGCAGGCTAGCAATCAGCCCCAGCATTTT
>TRBV11-2|TRBD1|TRBJ2-5|-
CASTRQGRETQYF
TGTGCCAGCACCCGACAGGGTCGGGAGACCCAGTACTTC
>TRBV20-1|-|TRBJ1-4|few
CSASIEGGEKLFF
TGCAGTGCTTCTATTGAGGGAGGTGAAAAACTGTTTTTT
>TRBV12-3/TRBV12-4|-|TRBJ2-7|-
CASSLAGGVYEQYF
TGTGCCAGCAGTTTAGCAGGAGGGGTTTACGAGCAGTACTTC
>TRBV7-3|TRBD1|TRBJ2-3|-
CASSVDRGQHTQYF
TGTGCCAGCAGCGTGGACAGGGGGCAACATACGCAGTATTTT
>TRBV15|-|TRBJ2-5|-
CATSRVGDNQETQYF
TGTGCCACCAGCAGAGTGGGGGACAACCAAGAGACCCAGTACTTC
>TRBV12-3/TRBV12-4|-|TRBJ1-5|-
CASSPHQGSGGANQPQHF
TGTGCCAGCAGTCCCCATCAGGGGTCTGGGGGGGCCAATCAGCCCCAGCATTTT
>TRBV7-9|-|TRBJ2-1|-
CASGERAHNEQFF
TGTGCCAGCGGTGAGAGGGCCCACAATGAGCAGTTCTTC
>TRBV20-1|-|TRBJ2-2|once
CSATGFSNTGELFF
TGCAGTGCAACAGGATTCTCCAACACCGGGGAGCTGTTTTTT
>TRBV7-9|TRBD1|TRBJ1-5|once
CASSLQPGGSFSNQPQHF
TGTGCCAGCAGCTTGCAGCCAGGGGGGAGTTTTAGCAATCAGCCCCAGCATTTT
>TRBV27|-|TRBJ2-1|-
CASTRTQGGVNEQFF
TGTGCCAGCACCAGAACACAGGGAGGGGTAAATGAGCAGTTCTTC
>TRBV5-1|TRBD1|TRBJ2-7|few
CASRTGTGSYEQYF
TGCGCCAGCAGGACCGGGACAGGGTCCTACGAGCAGTACTTC
>TRBV7-9|-|TRBJ2-2|-
CASSLMGLSTGELFF
TGTGCCAGCAGCCTAATGGGGCTCAGCACCGGGGAGCTGTTTTTT
>TRBV7-9|-|TRBJ2-2|-
CASSLLIGVNTNTGELFF
TGTGCCAGCAGCTTACTTATCGGGGTTAACACGAACACCGGGGAGCTGTTTTTT
>TRBV11-2|TRBD2|TRBJ2-7|-
CASSLVPSGAYEQYF
TGTGCCAGCAGCTTAGTTCCTAGCGGGGCCTACGAGCAGTACTTC
>TRBV14|-|TRBJ2-5|-
CASSQPGSGETQYF
TGTGCCAGCAGCCAGCCAGGGTCCGGGGAGACCCAGTACTTC
>TRBV24-1|-|TRBJ2-1|few
CATSDFSGYNEQFF
TGTGCCACCAGTGATTTCTCAGGTTACAATGAGCAGTTCTTC
>TRBV12-3/TRBV12-4|-|TRBJ1-6|-
CASSTGRSSYNSPLHF
TGTGCCAGCAGTACCGGCAGGAGCTCCTATAATTCACCCCTCCACTTT
>TRBV5-1|-|TRBJ2-3|-
CASSLDASRQYF
TGCGCCAGCAGCTTGGACGCTAGTCGGCAGTATTTT
>TRBV20-1|-|TRBJ1-1|few
CSARGTGWDTEAFF
TGCAGTGCTAGAGGCACAGGGTGGGACACTGAAGCTTTCTTT
>TRBV14|TRBD1|TRBJ2-7|few
CASSRGQGFSYEQYF
TGTGCCAGCAGCCGGGGACAGGGTTTCTCCTACGAGCAGTACTTC
>TRBV20-1|TRBD2|TRBJ2-3|few
CSARGVLAGGDTQYF
TGCAGTGCTAGAGGTGTACTAGCGGGGGGAGATACGCAGTATTTT
>TRBV19|-|TRBJ1-5|few
CASSANSNQPQHF
TGTGCCAGTAGTGCAAATAGCAATCAGCCCCAGCATTTT
>TRBV6-1|TRBD1|TRBJ2-7|-
CASRTTGTGSYEQYF
TGTGCCAGCAGGACCACCGGGACAGGCTCCTACGAGCAGTACTTC
>TRBV6-4|TRBD2|TRBJ2-3|few
CASSDRGIAGGPKSTQYF
TGTGCCAGCAGTGACAGGGGGATAGCGGGGGGGCCGAAGTCTACGCAGTATTTT
>TRBV6-4|-|TRBJ1-6|-
CASSPGTLNSPLHF
TGTGCCAGCAGTCCCGGGACTTTAAATTCACCCCTCCACTTT
>TRBV2|TRBD2|TRBJ2-2|-
CASTEALAVNTGELFF
TGTGCCAGCACCGAGGCCCTAGCGGTGAACACCGGGGAGCTGTTTTTT
>TRBV5-1|-|TRBJ1-1|-
CASSLEGSMNTEAFF
TGCGCCAGCAGCTTGGAGGGCAGTATGAACACTGAAGCTTTCTTT
>TRBV7-2|-|TRBJ2-5|-
CASSLEAHSRETQYF
TGTGCCAGCAGCTTAGAGGCCCACAGTCGGGAGACCCAGTACTTC
>TRBV5-5|TRBD1|TRBJ2-3|-
CASQDGDRGVTDTQYF
TGTGCCAGCCAAGATGGGGACAGAGGGGTCACAGATACGCAGTATTTT
>TRBV7-9|-|TRBJ1-1|-
CASSSTGNTEAFF
TGTGCCAGCAGCTCGACAGGGAACACTGAAGCTTTCTTT
>TRBV10-3|-|TRBJ2-1|-
CAINFQANNEQFF
TGTGCCATCAACTTCCAGGCTAACAATGAGCAGTTCTTC
>TRBV24-1|-|TRBJ2-1|-
CATSDRIGGYNEQFF
TGTGCCACCAGTGATAGGATTGGGGGCTACAATGAGCAGTTCTTC
>TRBV19|TRBD2|TRBJ2-3|-
CASSPSGGAADTQYF
TGTGCCAGTAGTCCTAGCGGGGGGGCAGCAGATACGCAGTATTTT
>TRBV10-3|-|TRBJ1-2|-
CAIREILEIYTF
TGTGCCATCAGAGAAATTTTGGAGATCTACACCTTC
>TRBV2|-|TRBJ2-2|-
CASSNGQVGTGELFF
TGTGCCAGCTCAAACGGGCAGGTGGGGACCGGGGAGCTGTTTTTT
>TRBV19|-|TRBJ2-7|once
CASSPGLGFAEQYF
TGTGCCAGTTCCCCGGGACTCGGGTTCGCCGAGCAGTACTTC
>TRBV19|-|TRBJ1-2|few
CASSIPTGIDGYTF
TGTGCCAGTAGTATCCCAACAGGGATTGATGGCTACACCTTC
>TRBV19|TRBD2|TRBJ2-5|few
CASSRTSGSLQETQYF
TGTGCCAGTAGTCGGACTAGCGGGAGCTTACAAGAGACCCAGTACTTC
>TRBV20-1|-|TRBJ2-5|few
CSASWQQETQYF
TGCAGTGCTAGCTGGCAACAAGAGACCCAGTACTTC